Following are 9 T cell receptor beta chains from one sample sequenced in a study of CD8 T cells in ankylosing spondylitis. Each CDR3 protein is one row after TCRdb ran MiXCR on the 5' RACE reads. The sample shows about 140,000 distinct CDR3 sequences, roughly an eighth of them seen only once. The sample taken for sequencing was blood, either unsorted or a sorted T cell fraction (not recorded which). Receptors originate from a female donor with ankylosing spondylitis or in good health (not recorded which).

This clonotype was picked up many times. This chain uses TRBV7-3 with TRBJ2-5, with 8 bases aligning to TRBD2. Germline V gives CDR1 SGHTA, CDR2 FQGTGA. The V segment lost 2 bases and the J segment 2 bases; nucleotides outside the gene matches: 4. This CDR3 comprises 15 residues. The CDR3, as DNA: TGTGCCAGCAGCTTAGGCGGGGGGATTCAAGAGACCCAGTACTTC. This gives the protein CASSLGGGIQETQYF.

This clonotype was found many times. The J gene is TRBJ2-2, the V gene TRBV9; TRBD2 aligns across 8 bases. J gave up 7 bases and V 0 bases, and 8 bases lay outside the gene matches. CDR3 length: 16 residues. CDR1 is SGDLS and CDR2 is YYNGEE in the germline V gene. DNA for the CDR3: TGTGCCAGCAGCGTAGGGAGCGGGGGAGTCGGCGGGGAGCTGTTTTTT. Encoded protein: CASSVGSGGVGGELFF.

This clonotype was counted ten times or more. J is TRBJ2-7 and V is TRBV12-3 or TRBV12-4, with D uncertain. The CDR3 has 15 residues. The V gene lost 5 bases and the J gene lost 3 bases, with 17 bases spanning the gap. This CDR3 is CASSDRDTRSYEQYF. The CDR3 nucleotides read TGTGCCAGCAGTGACCGAGACACGCGGAGCTACGAGCAGTACTTC.

This clonotype was counted ten times or more. CDR3 loop: CASSLRGGGLGYNEQFF. DNA for the CDR3: TGTGCCAGCAGCTTAAGGGGCGGGGGACTGGGGTACAATGAGCAGTTCTTC. The V call is TRBV7-2, the J call TRBJ2-1, with 7 bases aligning to TRBD2. The V gene's germline CDR1 is SGHTA and CDR2 FQGNSA. The CDR3 spans 17 residues. With 2 bases clipped from V and 4 bases from J, the junction kept 11 bases outside the gene matches.

This clonotype has a count of ten or more. The genes are TRBV29-1 and TRBJ2-7; 7 nucleotides agree with TRBD1. The junction had 10 bases not matched to a gene; V was cut back by 7 bases and J by 1 base. CDR3 length equals 14 residues. The germline V gene encodes CDR1 SQVTM and CDR2 ANQGSEA. CDR3 bases: TGCAGCGCTCAGACCAACAGGGGATCCTACGAGCAGTACTTC. The encoded protein is CSAQTNRGSYEQYF.

The rearrangement joins TRBV24-1 to TRBJ2-3, with D possibly matching TRBD1 (5 bases). Per germline, CDR1 KGHDR and CDR2 SFDVKD. CDR3 length: 13 residues. Trimming left V 3 bases short and J 8 bases short, with 11 bases between. The CDR3 bases are TGTGCCACCAGTGATCCCGATGGGGCTACGCAGTATTTT. It is translated as CATSDPDGATQYF.

This clonotype occurred many times. This chain links TRBV7-9 with TRBJ1-6; 8 bases agree with TRBD1. V lost 7 bases and J lost 9; bases outside the gene matches: 11. Germline V gene data show CDR1 as SEHNR and CDR2 as FQNEAQ (reference sequence). This CDR3 is built from 15 residues. CDR3 protein: CASTQTDRVASPLHF. In DNA, the CDR3 is TGTGCCAGCACCCAAACGGACAGGGTGGCTTCACCCCTCCACTTT.

This clonotype was found many times. V and J are TRBV5-5 and TRBJ2-1, with 9 bases that match TRBD2. Germline CDR1 is SGHKS and CDR2 is YYEKEE (reference sequence). This CDR3 contains 14 residues. With 6 bases clipped from V and 10 bases from J, the junction kept 11 bases outside the gene matches. CDR3 nucleotide sequence: TGTGCCAGCAACCCCTCGGGACTAGCCGTGGAGCAGTTCTTC. This encodes CASNPSGLAVEQFF. The entire variable domain, with the rest obtained from reference TRBV5-5 and TRBJ2-1, is as follows: DAGVTQSPTHLIKTRGQQVTLRCSPISGHKSVSWYQQVLGQGPQFIFQYYEKEERGRGNFPDRFSARQFPNYSSELNVNALLLGDSALYLCASNPSGLAVEQFFGPGTRLTVL.

This clonotype was seen at least ten times. V and J are TRBV2 and TRBJ2-5, with D unresolved. The CDR3 runs 10 residues. Germline assignment: CDR1 SNHLY and CDR2 FYNNEI. V lost 8 bases, J lost 7 bases, and 8 bases lay in between. The CDR3 loop reads CASGRLTQYF. Here the CDR3 DNA reads TGTGCCAGCGGCCGATTGACCCAGTACTTC.